This T cell receptor (beta chain) appears in the sequencing data of a study of read filtering for tumor transcriptome and immune sequencing. Study details: RNA-seq yielded only 85 to 1273 TCR reads, IR-seq about 3.5 to 11 million. Study observations and caveats: The CD138-negative fraction was mixed bone marrow immune cells, not pure T cells. RNA-seq captured clonotypes less deeply and reliably than IR-seq.

This clonotype was seen ten or more times. The antigen remains unidentified. Germline CDR1 SGHTA, CDR2 FQGNSA. The J segment lost 0 bases and the V segment lost 3 bases, leaving 2 bases of the junction unmatched. This CDR3 comprises 15 residues. At the time of active disease, bone marrow was collected from every patient. Molecular barcoded adaptors covering alpha/delta and beta/gamma chains were used on approximately 400 ng RNA. TCRdb used MiXCR to reprocess the reads, holding one entry per CDR3 protein. The data contain around 40,000 distinct CDR3 sequences, about an eighth of them seen just once; the ten biggest clones take up 30% to 45%.

The sequence was collected from a donor at least 40 years old with multiple myeloma. Sequencing was done on a sample of a population of CD138-negative cells sorted from bone marrow. The rearrangement joins TRBV7-2 to TRBJ2-3; 8 positions agree with TRBD2. CDR3 residues: CASSFSGDSTDTQYF. CDR3 nucleotides: TGTGCCAGCAGCTTTAGCGGGGATAGCACAGATACGCAGTATTTT.